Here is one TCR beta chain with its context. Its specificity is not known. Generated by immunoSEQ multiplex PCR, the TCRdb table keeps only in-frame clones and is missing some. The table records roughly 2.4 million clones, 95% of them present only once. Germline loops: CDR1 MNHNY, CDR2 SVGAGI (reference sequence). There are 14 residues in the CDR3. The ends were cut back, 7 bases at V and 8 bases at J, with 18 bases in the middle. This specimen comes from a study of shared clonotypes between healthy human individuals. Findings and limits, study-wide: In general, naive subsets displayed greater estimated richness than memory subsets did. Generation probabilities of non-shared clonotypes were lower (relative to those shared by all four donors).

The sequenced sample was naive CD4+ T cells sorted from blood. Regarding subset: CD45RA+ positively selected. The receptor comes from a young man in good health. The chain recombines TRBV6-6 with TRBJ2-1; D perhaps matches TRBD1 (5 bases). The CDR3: CASIRSPGKDEQFF. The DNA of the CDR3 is TGTGCCAGCATCAGGAGTCCAGGGAAAGATGAGCAGTTCTTC.